The rows below give T cell receptor beta chains drawn from one sample of a study of circulating CD8 cells and anti-PD-1 response in melanoma. TCRdb used MiXCR to reprocess the reads, holding one entry per CDR3 protein. The repertoire holds 350 to 450 distinct CDR3 sequences, with about 4.5% as singletons. Material: CD8+ T cells from PBMCs, obtained at baseline or after one month of anti-PD-1 therapy (not recorded which). These receptors came from a human donor with melanoma. CDR3s include the opening cysteine and the closing phenylalanine or tryptophan. The D gene is left open where the match is weak. Clone sizes are shown as once, few, many or a size class.

>TRBV27|once|TRBJ2-6|TRBD1
TGTGCCACCGTGGACAGGGAAAGGGCCAACGTCCTGGCTTTC
CATVDRERANVLAF
>TRBV12-3/TRBV12-4|medium-sized|TRBJ2-1|.
TGTGCCAGCAGCAGTTCTGGCGCCGATGAGCAGTTCTTC
CASSSSGADEQFF
>TRBV2|large|TRBJ2-3|.
TGTGCCAGCAAGGGGGGATTCACAGATACGCAGTATTTT
CASKGGFTDTQYF
>TRBV4-1|large|TRBJ2-7|.
TGCGCCAGCAGCTTCGCTATATCCCACGAGCAGTACTTC
CASSFAISHEQYF
>TRBV29-1|medium-sized|TRBJ2-1|.
TGCAGCGTTGTAAGGGGGGAGAATGAGCAGTTCTTC
CSVVRGENEQFF
>TRBV29-1|medium-sized|TRBJ2-1|.
TGCAGCGTTGTTTTAGGAAACAATGAGCAGTTCTTC
CSVVLGNNEQFF
>TRBV29-1|medium-sized|TRBJ1-1|.
TGCAGCATGGACGCTCTGGGTACTGAAGCTTTCTTT
CSMDALGTEAFF
>TRBV29-1|medium-sized|TRBJ2-7|TRBD1
TGCAGCGTTGAGGACAGGGCCGACGAGCAGTACTTC
CSVEDRADEQYF
>TRBV27|large|TRBJ2-7|.
TGTGCCAGCAGTCGTTCCCGCTCCTACGAGCAGTACTTC
CASSRSRSYEQYF
>TRBV30|medium-sized|TRBJ2-1|.
TGTGCCTCGGGGACCCCTAACAGGGGAGGCAAGTTCTTC
CASGTPNRGGKFF
>TRBV23-1|large|TRBJ1-1|.
TGCGCCAGCAGTCAACCGGGACATTGCATGAACACTGAAGCTTTCTTT
CASSQPGHCMNTEAFF
>TRBV27|large|TRBJ2-1|TRBD2
TGTGCCAGCAGTTTATCGACTGGACTAGCGGGGCCTGGCGAGCAGTTCTTC
CASSLSTGLAGPGEQFF
>TRBV19|large|TRBJ2-6|TRBD1
TGTGCCAGCGACAGGGGATTAGCTGGGGCCAACGTCCTGACTTTC
CASDRGLAGANVLTF
>TRBV29-1|large|TRBJ2-1|.
TGCAGCGTCCGTAGCGGAGTAATTCTGAATGAGCAGTTCTTC
CSVRSGVILNEQFF
>TRBV29-1|large|TRBJ2-3|.
TGCAGCGTTGTAAAGGGTAGCACAGATACGCAGTATTTT
CSVVKGSTDTQYF
>TRBV5-6|large|TRBJ1-1|.
TGTGCCAGCAGCTTGGTGACAGTTAACACTGAAGCTTTCTTT
CASSLVTVNTEAFF
>TRBV20-1|large|TRBJ1-1|.
TGCAGTGCTAGAGATGGTAGAGCTTTCTTT
CSARDGRAFF
>TRBV25-1|large|TRBJ2-7|.
TGTGCCAGCAGTGACATCTCTGACTACGAGCAGTACTTC
CASSDISDYEQYF
>TRBV5-1|medium-sized|TRBJ2-2|.
TGCGCCAGCAGCTTGCCTGGGACCCACGGGGAGCTGTTTTTT
CASSLPGTHGELFF
>TRBV5-1|large|TRBJ2-7|.
TGCGCCAGCAGCTTCGGGGCCGGAGGGGAGCAGTACTTC
CASSFGAGGEQYF
>TRBV12-5|large|TRBJ2-7|.
TGTGCTAGTGCCGAAGGGGCTAACTACGAGCAGTACTTC
CASAEGANYEQYF
>TRBV19|medium-sized|TRBJ2-7|.
TGTGCCAGTAGTCCGACTCCCGATGGCCTCGAGCAGTACTTC
CASSPTPDGLEQYF
>TRBV3-1|medium-sized|TRBJ2-1|TRBD2
TGTGCCAGCAGCCAGGGGACTACCTTCCAGTTCTTC
CASSQGTTFQFF
>TRBV28|large|TRBJ2-7|TRBD1
TGTGCCAGCAGTTGGGACAGCGCCTCTTCCTACGAGCAGTACTTC
CASSWDSASSYEQYF
>TRBV5-4|large|TRBJ1-1|.
TGTGCCAGCAGCTCCGTCTACAGGGTTGAAGCTTTCTTT
CASSSVYRVEAFF
>TRBV7-2|large|TRBJ2-7|.
TGTGCCAGCAGCTTAGCGCTTGTGTTAAAGTACTTC
CASSLALVLKYF
>TRBV27|large|TRBJ2-7|.
TGTGCCAGCAGCCCTACATACGGGGGCCACGAGCAGTACTTC
CASSPTYGGHEQYF
>TRBV20-1|large|TRBJ2-3|TRBD1
TGCAGTGCTAGAGAAAAGGACAGGGGTTCAGATACGCAGTATTTT
CSAREKDRGSDTQYF
>TRBV2|large|TRBJ2-1|TRBD2
TGTGCCAGCAGCGGATATTTAGCGGGAGTCCCCTCGAGGGAGCAGTTCTTC
CASSGYLAGVPSREQFF
>TRBV19|large|TRBJ2-3|.
TGTGCCAGTAGTCCAGGCCAGGATACGCAGTATTTT
CASSPGQDTQYF
>TRBV3-1|large|TRBJ1-1|.
TGTGCCAGCAGCCAAGACCTGCGGGGCAGGGACACTGAAGCTTTCTTT
CASSQDLRGRDTEAFF
>TRBV5-4|large|TRBJ2-7|.
TGTGCCAGCAGCGGGGGGACACCTTACGAGCAGTACTTC
CASSGGTPYEQYF